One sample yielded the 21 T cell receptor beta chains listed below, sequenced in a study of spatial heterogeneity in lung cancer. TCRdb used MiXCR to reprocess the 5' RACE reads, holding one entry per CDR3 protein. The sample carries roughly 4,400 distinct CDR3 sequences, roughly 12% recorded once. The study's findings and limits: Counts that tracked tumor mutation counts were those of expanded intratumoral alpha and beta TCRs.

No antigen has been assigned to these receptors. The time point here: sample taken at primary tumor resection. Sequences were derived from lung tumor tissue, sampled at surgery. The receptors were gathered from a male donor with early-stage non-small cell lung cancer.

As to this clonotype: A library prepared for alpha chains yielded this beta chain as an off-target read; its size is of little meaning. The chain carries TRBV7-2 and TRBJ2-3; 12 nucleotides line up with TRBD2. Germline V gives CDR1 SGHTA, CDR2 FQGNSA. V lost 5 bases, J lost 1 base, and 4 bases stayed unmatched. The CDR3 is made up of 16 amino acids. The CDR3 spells CASSPRLAGGTDTQYF. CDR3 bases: TGTGCCAGCAGCCCAAGACTAGCGGGAGGCACAGATACGCAGTATTTT.

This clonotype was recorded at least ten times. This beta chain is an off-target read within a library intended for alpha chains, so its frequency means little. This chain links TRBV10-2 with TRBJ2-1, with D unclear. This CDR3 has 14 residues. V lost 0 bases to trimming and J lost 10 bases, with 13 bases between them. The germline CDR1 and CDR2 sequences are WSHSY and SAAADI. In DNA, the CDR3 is TGCGCCAGCAGTGAGTCTGGTGGCGCAGGAGAGCAGTTCTTC. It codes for CASSESGGAGEQFF.

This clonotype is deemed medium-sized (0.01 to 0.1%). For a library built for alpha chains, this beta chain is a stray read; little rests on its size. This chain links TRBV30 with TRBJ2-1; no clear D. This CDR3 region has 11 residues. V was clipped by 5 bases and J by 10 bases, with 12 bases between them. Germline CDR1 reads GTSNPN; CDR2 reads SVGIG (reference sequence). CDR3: CAWCQRSEQFF. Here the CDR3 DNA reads TGTGCCTGGTGTCAGAGGTCCGAGCAGTTCTTC.

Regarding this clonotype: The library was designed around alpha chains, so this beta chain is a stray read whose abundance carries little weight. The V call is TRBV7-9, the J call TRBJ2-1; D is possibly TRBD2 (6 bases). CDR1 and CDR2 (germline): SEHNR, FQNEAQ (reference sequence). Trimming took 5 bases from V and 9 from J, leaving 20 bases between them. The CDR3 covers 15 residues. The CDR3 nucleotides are TGTGCCAGCAGCCATACTCTAGGACTAAGTGGTGAGCAGTTCTTC. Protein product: CASSHTLGLSGEQFF.

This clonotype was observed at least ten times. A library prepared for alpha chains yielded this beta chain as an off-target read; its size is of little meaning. The CDR3 DNA sequence: TGTGCCAGCAGCTTAAGGATTGGGGGGTACCAAGAGACCCAGTACTTC. Its protein product is CASSLRIGGYQETQYF. The chain employs TRBV7-2 and TRBJ2-5; TRBD2 is a possible D gene (6 bases). Looked up from germline, CDR1 is SGHTA and CDR2 is FQGNSA. V shed 2 bases and J shed 0 bases, with 13 bases lying between them. There are 16 residues in the CDR3.

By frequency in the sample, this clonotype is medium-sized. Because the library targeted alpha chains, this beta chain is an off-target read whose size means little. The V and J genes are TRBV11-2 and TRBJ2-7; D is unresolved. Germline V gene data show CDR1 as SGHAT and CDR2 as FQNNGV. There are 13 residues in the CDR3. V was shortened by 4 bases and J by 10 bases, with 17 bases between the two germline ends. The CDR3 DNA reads TGTGCCAGCAGCTCCGAGGCATTTTTGGGACAGTACTTC. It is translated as CASSSEAFLGQYF.

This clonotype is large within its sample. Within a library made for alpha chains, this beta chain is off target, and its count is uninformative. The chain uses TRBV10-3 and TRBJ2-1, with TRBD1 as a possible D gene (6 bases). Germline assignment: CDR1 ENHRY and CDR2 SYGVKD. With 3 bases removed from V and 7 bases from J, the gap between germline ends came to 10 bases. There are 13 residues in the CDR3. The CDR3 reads CAISDGTSNEQFF. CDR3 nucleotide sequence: TGTGCCATCAGTGACGGGACATCTAATGAGCAGTTCTTC.

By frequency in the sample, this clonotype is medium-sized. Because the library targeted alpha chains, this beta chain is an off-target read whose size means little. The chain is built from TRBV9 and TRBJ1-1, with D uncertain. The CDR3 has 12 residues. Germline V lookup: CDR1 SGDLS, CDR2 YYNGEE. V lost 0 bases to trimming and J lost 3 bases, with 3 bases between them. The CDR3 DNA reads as TGTGCCAGCAGCGTAGGAGACACTGAAGCTTTCTTT. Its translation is CASSVGDTEAFF.

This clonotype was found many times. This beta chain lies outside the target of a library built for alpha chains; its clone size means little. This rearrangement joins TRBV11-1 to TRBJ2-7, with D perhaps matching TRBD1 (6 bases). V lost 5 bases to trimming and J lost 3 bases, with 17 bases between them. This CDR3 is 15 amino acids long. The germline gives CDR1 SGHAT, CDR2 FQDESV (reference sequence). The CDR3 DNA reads TGTGCCAGCAGCCCCCACCGGACAGCCGTCTACGAGCAGTACTTC. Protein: CASSPHRTAVYEQYF. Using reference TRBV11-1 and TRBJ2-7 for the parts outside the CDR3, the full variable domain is EAEVAQSPRYKITEKSQAVAFWCDPISGHATLYWYRQILGQGPELLVQFQDESVVDDSQLPKDRFSAERLKGVDSTLKIQPAELGDSAMYLCASSPHRTAVYEQYFGPGTRLTVT.

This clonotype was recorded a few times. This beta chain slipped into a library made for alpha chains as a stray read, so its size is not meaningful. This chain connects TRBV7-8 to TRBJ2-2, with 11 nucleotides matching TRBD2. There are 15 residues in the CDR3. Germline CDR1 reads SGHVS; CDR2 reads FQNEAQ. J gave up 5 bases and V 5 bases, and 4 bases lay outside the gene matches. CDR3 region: CASSPRTSGTGELFF. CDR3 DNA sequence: TGTGCCAGCAGCCCCAGGACTAGCGGGACCGGGGAGCTGTTTTTT.

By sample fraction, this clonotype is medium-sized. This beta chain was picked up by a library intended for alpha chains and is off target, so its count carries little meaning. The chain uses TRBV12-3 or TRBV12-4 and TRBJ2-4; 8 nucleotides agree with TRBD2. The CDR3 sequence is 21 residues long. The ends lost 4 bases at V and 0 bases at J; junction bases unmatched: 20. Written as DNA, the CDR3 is TGTGCCAGCAGTTCCCAAACTCCGGGACTAGATTTGGGGATAGCCAAAAACATTCAGTACTTC. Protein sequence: CASSSQTPGLDLGIAKNIQYF.

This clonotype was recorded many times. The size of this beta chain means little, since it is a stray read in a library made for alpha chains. The CDR3, as DNA: TGCGCCAGCAGCAAGGGACTAGCGGGGGTAGAGACCCAGTACTTC. Its translation is CASSKGLAGVETQYF. The chain employs TRBV5-1 and TRBJ2-5, with 14 nucleotides matching TRBD2. Germline V gives CDR1 SGHRS, CDR2 YFSETQ. V lost 4 bases and J lost 4; bases outside the gene matches: 3. CDR3 size: 15 residues.

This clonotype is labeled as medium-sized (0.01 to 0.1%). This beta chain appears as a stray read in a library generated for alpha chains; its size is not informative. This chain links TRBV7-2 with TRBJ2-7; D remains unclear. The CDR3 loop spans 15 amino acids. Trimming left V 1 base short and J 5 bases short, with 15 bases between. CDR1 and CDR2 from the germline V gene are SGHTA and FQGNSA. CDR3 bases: TGTGCCAGCAGCTTAGACTATCGCGCAAGCCACGAGCAGTACTTC. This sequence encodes CASSLDYRASHEQYF.

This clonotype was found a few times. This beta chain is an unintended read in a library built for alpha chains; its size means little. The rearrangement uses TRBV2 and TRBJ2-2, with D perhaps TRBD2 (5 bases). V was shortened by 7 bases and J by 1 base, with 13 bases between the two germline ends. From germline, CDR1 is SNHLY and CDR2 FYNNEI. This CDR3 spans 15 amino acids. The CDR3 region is CASTEGRLNTGELFF. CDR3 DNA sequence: TGTGCCAGCACTGAGGGCAGGTTGAACACCGGGGAGCTGTTTTTT.

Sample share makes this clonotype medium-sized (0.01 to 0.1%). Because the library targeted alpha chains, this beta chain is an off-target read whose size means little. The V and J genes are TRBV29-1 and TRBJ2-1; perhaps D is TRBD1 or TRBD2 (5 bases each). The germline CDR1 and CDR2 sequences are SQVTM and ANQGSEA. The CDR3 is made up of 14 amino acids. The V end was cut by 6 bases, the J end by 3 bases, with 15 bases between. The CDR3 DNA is TGCAGCGTAGCTACCGGGACGGTCTACAATGAGCAGTTCTTC. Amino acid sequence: CSVATGTVYNEQFF.

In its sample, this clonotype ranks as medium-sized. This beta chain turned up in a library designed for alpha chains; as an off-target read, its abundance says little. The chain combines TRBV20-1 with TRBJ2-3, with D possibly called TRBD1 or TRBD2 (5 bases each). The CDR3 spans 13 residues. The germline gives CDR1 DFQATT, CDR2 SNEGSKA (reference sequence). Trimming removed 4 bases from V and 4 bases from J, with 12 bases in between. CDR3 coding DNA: TGCAGTGCTATGCAGGGACGGGCAGATACGCAGTATTTT. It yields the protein CSAMQGRADTQYF.

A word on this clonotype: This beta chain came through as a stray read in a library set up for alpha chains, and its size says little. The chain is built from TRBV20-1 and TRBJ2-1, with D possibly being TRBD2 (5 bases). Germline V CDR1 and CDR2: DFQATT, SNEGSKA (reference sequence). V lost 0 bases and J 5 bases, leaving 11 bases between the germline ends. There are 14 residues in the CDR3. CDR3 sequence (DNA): TGCAGTGCTAGAGATTTACGGGGTGACAATGAGCAGTTCTTC. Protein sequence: CSARDLRGDNEQFF.

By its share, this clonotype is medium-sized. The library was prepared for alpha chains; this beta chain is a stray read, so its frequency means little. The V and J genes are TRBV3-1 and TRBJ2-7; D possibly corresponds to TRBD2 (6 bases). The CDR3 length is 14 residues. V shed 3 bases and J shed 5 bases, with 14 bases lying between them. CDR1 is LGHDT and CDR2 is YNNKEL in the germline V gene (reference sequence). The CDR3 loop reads CASSQETSGDEQYF. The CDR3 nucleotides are TGTGCCAGCAGCCAGGAGACTAGTGGCGACGAGCAGTACTTC.

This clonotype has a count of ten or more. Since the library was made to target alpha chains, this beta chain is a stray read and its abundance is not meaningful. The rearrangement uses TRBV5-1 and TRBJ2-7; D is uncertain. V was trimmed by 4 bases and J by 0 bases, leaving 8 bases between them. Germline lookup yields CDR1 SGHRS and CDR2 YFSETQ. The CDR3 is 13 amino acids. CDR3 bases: TGCGCCAGCAGCCCCGGATACTCCTACGAGCAGTACTTC. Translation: CASSPGYSYEQYF.

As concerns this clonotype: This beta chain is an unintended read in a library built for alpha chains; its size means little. CDR3 sequence reads: CASSVGNIQYF. In DNA, the CDR3 is TGCGCCAGCAGTGTGGGGAACATTCAGTACTTC. The chain is built from TRBV10-2 and TRBJ2-4; D gene uncertain. In germline, CDR1 is WSHSY, CDR2 SAAADI. V dropped 4 bases and J dropped 7 bases, with 5 bases sitting between them. The CDR3 consists of 11 residues.

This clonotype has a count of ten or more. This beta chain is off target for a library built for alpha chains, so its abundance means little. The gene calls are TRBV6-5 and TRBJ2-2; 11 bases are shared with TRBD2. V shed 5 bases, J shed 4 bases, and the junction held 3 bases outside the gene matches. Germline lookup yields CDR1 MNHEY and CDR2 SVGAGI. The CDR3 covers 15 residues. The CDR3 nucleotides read TGTGCCAGCAGTGAACTAGCGGGGGTCACCGGGGAGCTGTTTTTT. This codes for CASSELAGVTGELFF.